The 2 T cell receptor beta chains given below trace back to one sample, sequenced in a study of blood T cell repertoires in COVID-19. Sequencing was performed with immunoSEQ multiplex PCR; in TCRdb, only in-frame clones are kept and a portion is missing. The top ten clones hold roughly 17% of a sample with around 110,000 clones, roughly 78% of them seen once. Material for sequencing was peripheral blood. The receptors derive from a man aged 60-69 years with active or convalescent COVID-19.

The CDR3 loop is CSAMGTGGYTF. DNA of the CDR3: TGCAGTGCTATGGGGACTGGGGGCTACACCTTC. The V and J genes are TRBV20-1 and TRBJ1-2; weak D call: TRBD1 (5 bases). V was pared by 4 bases and J by 8 bases, with 11 bases between. The CDR3 extends over 11 amino acids. In germline, CDR1 is DFQATT, CDR2 SNEGSKA (reference sequence).

The V call is TRBV5-4, the J call TRBJ2-1; D is perhaps TRBD2 (7 bases). Trimming removed 4 bases at V and 4 bases at J, with 15 bases between. Germline-derived CDR1 and CDR2 are SGHNT and YYREEE (reference sequence). The CDR3 has 15 residues. CDR3 region: CASSPGAGAYNEQFF. In DNA, the CDR3 is TGTGCCAGCAGCCCGGGGGCGGGAGCGTACAATGAGCAGTTCTTC. The full variable domain, in which reference TRBV5-4 and TRBJ2-1 provide the parts outside the CDR3, is ETGVTQSPTHLIKTRGQQVTLRCSSQSGHNTVSWYQQALGQGPQFIFQYYREEENGRGNFPPRFSGLQFPNYSSELNVNALELDDSALYLCASSPGAGAYNEQFFGPGTRLTVL.